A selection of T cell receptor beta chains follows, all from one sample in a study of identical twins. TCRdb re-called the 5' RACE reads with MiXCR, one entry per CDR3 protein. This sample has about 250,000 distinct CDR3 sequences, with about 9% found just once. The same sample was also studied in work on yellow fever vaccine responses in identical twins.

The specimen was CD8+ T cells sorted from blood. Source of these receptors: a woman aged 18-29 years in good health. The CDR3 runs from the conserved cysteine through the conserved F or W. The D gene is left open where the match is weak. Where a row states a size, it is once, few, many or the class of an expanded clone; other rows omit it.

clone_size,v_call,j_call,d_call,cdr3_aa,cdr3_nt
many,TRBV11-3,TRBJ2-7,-,CASSFRFREQYF,TGTGCCAGCAGCTTCAGGTTTCGGGAGCAGTACTTC
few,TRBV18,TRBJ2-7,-,CASSRPTQGLLSYEQYF,TGTGCCAGCTCACGCCCTACGCAGGGGTTACTCTCCTACGAGCAGTACTTC
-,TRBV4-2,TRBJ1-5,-,CASSQVQGAGQPQHF,TGTGCCAGCAGCCAAGTACAGGGCGCGGGTCAGCCCCAGCATTTT
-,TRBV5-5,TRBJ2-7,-,CAMGPGHLYEQYF,TGTGCCATGGGCCCTGGGCACCTCTACGAGCAGTACTTC
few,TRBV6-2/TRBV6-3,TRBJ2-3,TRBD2,CASSYSIVPSGSMADTQYF,TGTGCCAGCAGTTACTCGATTGTGCCCAGCGGGAGTATGGCAGATACGCAGTATTTT
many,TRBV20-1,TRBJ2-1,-,CSASDHEQFF,TGCAGTGCTAGCGACCATGAGCAGTTCTTC
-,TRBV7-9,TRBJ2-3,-,CASSSLGLLTNTDTQYF,TGTGCCAGCAGCTCCCTAGGACTACTCACCAACACAGATACGCAGTATTTT
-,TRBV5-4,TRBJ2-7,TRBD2,CASSPGLAAAYEQYF,TGTGCCAGCAGCCCCGGACTAGCGGCGGCCTACGAGCAGTACTTC
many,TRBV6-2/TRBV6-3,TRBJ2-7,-,CASMWSLSYEQYF,TGTGCCAGCATGTGGTCATTATCCTACGAGCAGTACTTC
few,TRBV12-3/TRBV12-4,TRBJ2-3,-,CASTPGVTDTQYF,TGTGCCAGCACTCCCGGGGTCACAGATACGCAGTATTTT
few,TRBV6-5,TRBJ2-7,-,CASSSGQGWDEQYF,TGTGCCAGCAGTTCCGGACAAGGTTGGGACGAGCAGTACTTC
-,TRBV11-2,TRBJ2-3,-,CASERWEFKDTQYF,TGTGCCAGCGAACGTTGGGAGTTTAAAGATACGCAGTATTTT
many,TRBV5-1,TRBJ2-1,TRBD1,CASSWGAEGASYNEQFF,TGCGCCAGCAGCTGGGGAGCCGAGGGGGCTTCCTACAATGAGCAGTTCTTC
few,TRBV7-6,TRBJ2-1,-,CASSSLTPGNEQFF,TGTGCCAGCAGCTCCTTAACTCCGGGAAATGAGCAGTTCTTC
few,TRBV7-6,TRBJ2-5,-,CASSLSGGALWETQYF,TGTGCCAGCAGCTTAAGTGGGGGGGCTTTGTGGGAGACCCAGTACTTC
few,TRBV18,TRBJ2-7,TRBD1,CASSPQDRGNYEQYF,TGTGCCAGCTCACCACAGGACAGGGGGAACTACGAGCAGTACTTC
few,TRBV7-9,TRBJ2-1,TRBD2,CASSLALAGGSYNEQFF,TGTGCCAGCAGCTTAGCCTTAGCGGGGGGATCCTACAATGAGCAGTTCTTC
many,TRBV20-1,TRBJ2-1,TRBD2,CSARLSSGGGGEQFF,TGCAGTGCTAGGTTATCTAGCGGGGGAGGGGGGGAGCAGTTCTTC
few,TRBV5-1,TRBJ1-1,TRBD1,CASSPGTGNTEAFF,TGCGCCAGCAGCCCCGGGACAGGCAACACTGAAGCTTTCTTT
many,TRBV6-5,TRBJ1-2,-,CASSYDRNYYGYTF,TGTGCCAGCAGTTACGACAGGAACTACTATGGCTACACCTTC
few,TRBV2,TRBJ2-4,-,CASVSSGSKNIQYF,TGTGCCAGCGTCTCATCAGGGAGCAAAAACATTCAGTACTTC
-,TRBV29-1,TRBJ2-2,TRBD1,CSGTGDGTGELFF,TGCAGCGGAACAGGGGATGGGACCGGGGAGCTGTTTTTT
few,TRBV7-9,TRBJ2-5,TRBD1,CASSWPRGQGTKETQYF,TGTGCCAGCAGCTGGCCCCGGGGACAGGGGACCAAAGAGACCCAGTACTTC
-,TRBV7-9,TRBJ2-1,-,CASSLDERRIRNEQFF,TGTGCCAGCAGCTTAGACGAGAGGCGGATAAGAAATGAGCAGTTCTTC
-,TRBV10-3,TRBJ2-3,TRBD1,CAIRDRDSTDTQYF,TGTGCCATCCGGGACAGGGACAGCACAGATACGCAGTATTTT
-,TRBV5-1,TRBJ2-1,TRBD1,CASSPRQGTYNEQFF,TGCGCCAGCAGCCCACGACAGGGAACATACAATGAGCAGTTCTTC
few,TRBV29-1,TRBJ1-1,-,CSVWENTEAFF,TGCAGCGTCTGGGAGAACACTGAAGCTTTCTTT
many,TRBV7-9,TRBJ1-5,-,CASSRGNQPQHF,TGTGCCAGCTCCCGGGGGAATCAGCCCCAGCATTTT
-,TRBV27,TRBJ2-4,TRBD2,CASGGDLLNIQYF,TGTGCCAGCGGGGGGGACCTTTTAAACATTCAGTACTTC
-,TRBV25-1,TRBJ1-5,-,CASSEFWGDRVNPQHF,TGTGCCAGCAGTGAATTCTGGGGGGACCGAGTGAATCCCCAGCATTTT
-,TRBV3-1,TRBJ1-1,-,CASSQPTGNTEAFF,TGTGCCAGCAGCCAGCCGACAGGGAACACTGAAGCTTTCTTT
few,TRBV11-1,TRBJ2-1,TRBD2,CASSLIGGTSGGSSYNEQFF,TGTGCCAGCAGCTTAATAGGAGGGACTAGCGGGGGGAGCTCCTACAATGAGCAGTTCTTC
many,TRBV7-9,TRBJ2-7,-,CASSLYVRTEQYF,TGTGCCAGCAGCTTATACGTCAGGACCGAGCAGTACTTC
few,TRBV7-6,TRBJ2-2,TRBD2,CASSPGTSGVTGELFF,TGTGCCAGCAGCCCTGGGACTAGCGGGGTCACCGGGGAGCTGTTTTTT
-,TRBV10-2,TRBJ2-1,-,CASSVGQYSYNEQFF,TGCGCCAGCAGTGTAGGGCAGTACTCCTACAATGAGCAGTTCTTC
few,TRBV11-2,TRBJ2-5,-,CASSQGHWERETQYF,TGTGCCAGCAGCCAGGGACACTGGGAGCGAGAGACCCAGTACTTC
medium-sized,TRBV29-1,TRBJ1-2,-,CSVGRSGEGYTF,TGCAGCGTTGGAAGGTCCGGGGAGGGCTACACCTTC
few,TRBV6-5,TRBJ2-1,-,CASSGVGGEQFF,TGTGCCAGCAGTGGCGTTGGCGGAGAGCAGTTCTTC
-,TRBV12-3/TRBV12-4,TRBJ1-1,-,CASSLADGEAFF,TGTGCCAGCAGTTTAGCGGACGGTGAAGCTTTCTTT
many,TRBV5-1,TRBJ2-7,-,CASSLVSAEQYF,TGCGCCAGCAGCTTGGTGAGTGCCGAGCAGTACTTC
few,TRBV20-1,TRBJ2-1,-,CSAREGGSYNEQFF,TGCAGTGCTAGAGAAGGGGGCTCCTACAATGAGCAGTTCTTC
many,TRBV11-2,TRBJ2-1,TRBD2,CASSSVGEGLFNEQFF,TGTGCCAGCAGCTCGGTGGGGGAGGGCCTTTTTAATGAGCAGTTCTTC
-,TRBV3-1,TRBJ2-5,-,CASSPPGRGETQYF,TGTGCCAGCAGCCCCCCCGGGCGCGGAGAGACCCAGTACTTC
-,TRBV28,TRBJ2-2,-,CASYGTPNAGELFF,TGTGCCAGTTACGGGACTCCTAACGCCGGGGAGCTGTTTTTT
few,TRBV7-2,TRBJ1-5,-,CASRWARPQHF,TGTGCCAGCAGATGGGCGAGGCCCCAGCATTTT
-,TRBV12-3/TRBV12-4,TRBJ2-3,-,CASSPLGSTDTQYF,TGTGCCAGCAGTCCCCTCGGTAGCACAGATACGCAGTATTTT
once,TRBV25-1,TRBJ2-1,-,CASSESALSSYNEQFF,TGTGCCAGCAGTGAATCGGCCCTTTCCTCCTACAATGAGCAGTTCTTC
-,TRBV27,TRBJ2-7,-,CASSLTGYGYEQYF,TGTGCCAGCAGTTTAACGGGATACGGCTACGAGCAGTACTTC
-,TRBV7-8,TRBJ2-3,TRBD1,CASSTPGTGWADTQYF,TGTGCCAGCAGCACGCCGGGGACAGGGTGGGCAGATACGCAGTATTTT
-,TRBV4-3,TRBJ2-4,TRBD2,CASSQAPSGRAFKNIQYF,TGCGCCAGCAGCCAAGCACCTAGCGGGAGGGCCTTCAAAAACATTCAGTACTTC
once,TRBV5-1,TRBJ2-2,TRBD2,CASSLWLADTVELFF,TGCGCCAGCAGCTTGTGGCTAGCGGACACCGTGGAGCTGTTTTTT
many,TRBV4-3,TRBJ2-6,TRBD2,CASSQDGGGSGANVLTF,TGCGCCAGCAGCCAAGATGGCGGGGGCTCTGGGGCCAACGTCCTGACTTTC
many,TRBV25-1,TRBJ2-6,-,CASSDGMGAGANVLTF,TGTGCCAGCAGTGATGGAATGGGTGCCGGGGCCAACGTCCTGACTTTC
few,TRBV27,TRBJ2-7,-,CASSLSPSWHEQYF,TGTGCCAGCAGTTTATCGCCTAGCTGGCACGAGCAGTACTTC
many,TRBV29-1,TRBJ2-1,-,CSVDLQADTSNEQFF,TGCAGCGTTGACTTACAGGCGGACACCTCCAATGAGCAGTTCTTC
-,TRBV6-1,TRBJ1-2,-,CASSEEVDLPGYGYTF,TGTGCCAGCAGTGAAGAGGTGGACCTGCCTGGGTATGGCTACACCTTC